This TCR beta chain derives from a study of CD8 T cells in ankylosing spondylitis. General study results and limits: Some motif variants had been reported before (in reactive arthritis synovial fluid and blood). Seemingly distinctive of ankylosing spondylitis blood was a TCR beta motif formed by eight highly homologous variants.

Germline CDR1 DFQATT, CDR2 SNEGSKA (reference sequence). The CDR3 totals 14 residues. Between the trimmed V and J ends, which lost 6 bases and 8 bases, there was a span of 19 bases. This clonotype has more than one count but fewer than ten. Its antigen is currently unknown. In TCRdb, the 5' RACE reads were re-called with MiXCR into one record per CDR3 protein. The data show roughly 670,000 distinct CDR3 sequences, with over 15% seen just once and approximately 18% held by the top ten. Sequenced input: blood, either unsorted or a sorted T cell fraction (not recorded which). The chain carries TRBV20-1 and TRBJ1-4, with TRBD1 as a possible D gene (5 bases). This TCR came from a male donor with ankylosing spondylitis. The chain's CDR3 is CSATLPGSGEKLFF. CDR3 nucleotide sequence: TGCAGTGCAACCCTCCCAGGGAGCGGGGAAAAACTGTTTTTT.